This TCR beta chain appears in the sequencing data of a study of low-dose radiotherapy and immunotherapy resistance in tumors. Study details: Patients were treated with intravenous nivolumab at 240 mg every two weeks and were also dosed with ipilimumab at 1 mg/kg every six weeks. Every two weeks, cyclophosphamide 200 mg/m2 was infused one day before radiation plus immunotherapy. Once cycle 1 day 1 began, patients took oral aspirin 300 mg daily for four cycles.

Ten or more counts support this clonotype. Time point indicated: after trial treatment. Noted treatment: LDRT plus nivolumab, ipilimumab, low-dose cyclophosphamide and aspirin (RACIN trial). Each patient who was eligible had an advanced solid tumor with no tumor-infiltrating lymphocytes. The V end was cut by 2 bases, the J end by 3 bases, with 11 bases between. The CDR3 is 15 amino acids. CDR1 and CDR2 from the germline V gene are SGHAT and FQDESV (reference sequence). TRAV- and TRBV-specific primers primed first-strand cDNA, covering alpha and beta chains. It was with a constant-region primer and a V-primer adapter that TCRs were amplified over around 20 PCR cycles. Each CDR3 protein is one row after TCRdb ran MiXCR on the reads. The sample includes tens of thousands of distinct CDR3 sequences, about 25% of them seen just once.

This sequence was found in a male donor with prostate cancer. The sample in question was PBMCs, obtained after low-dose radiotherapy plus immunotherapy. The chain links TRBV11-1 to TRBJ1-3; D is unresolved. This chain's CDR3 is CASSLRSVDGNTIYF. For the CDR3, the DNA is TGTGCCAGCAGCTTACGGTCAGTCGATGGAAACACCATATATTTT.